These 29 T cell receptor beta chains came from one sample sequenced in a study of CD8+ T cells in alopecia areata. Reverse transcription of extracted RNA yielded cDNA, which provided the sequencing template. Profiling relied on immunoSEQ multiplex PCR, and the TCRdb table lists in-frame clones only, not all of them. The sample lists under 250,000 clones, roughly three fifths occurring once. Treatment meaning: oral pan-JAK inhibitor, 5-10 mg twice daily. The sample consisted of CD4+ T cells sorted from blood, taken around week 42, from a patient treated with tofacitinib. The receptors derive from a human donor with alopecia areata.

The chain has TRBV29-1 and TRBJ1-1; the match to TRBD1 covers 9 bases. There are 15 residues in the CDR3. The trim removed 5 bases at V and 2 bases at J, leaving 9 bases unmatched. Germline loops: CDR1 SQVTM, CDR2 ANQGSEA. Written as DNA, the CDR3 is TGCAGCGTTAAATACAGGGGGCAACGAAACACTGAAGCTTTCTTT. Translating gives CSVKYRGQRNTEAFF.

This rearrangement joins TRBV29-1 to TRBJ2-7; TRBD1 is a possible D gene (5 bases). The CDR3 is 11 residues long. Germline V gene data show CDR1 as SQVTM and CDR2 as ANQGSEA. Trimming left V 6 bases short and J 0 bases short, with 6 bases between. The CDR3 DNA sequence: TGCAGCGTGGACAACTCCTACGAGCAGTACTTC. This codes for CSVDNSYEQYF.

V is TRBV7-9 and J is TRBJ2-2; D is ambiguous. Per germline, CDR1 SEHNR and CDR2 FQNEAQ (reference sequence). CDR3 length: 12 amino acids. The germline V and J ends were trimmed by 0 bases and 7 bases, with 3 bases remaining between them. The CDR3 protein is CASSLAVGELFF. The CDR3 nucleotides are TGTGCCAGCAGCTTAGCGGTCGGGGAGCTGTTTTTT.

This rearrangement joins TRBV23-1 to TRBJ1-6; 7 nucleotides match TRBD1. TRBV23-1 is classed as an ORF, of uncertain function. V shed 1 base and J 0 bases; nucleotides not matched to a gene: 12. There are 20 residues in the CDR3. CDR3 nucleotide sequence: TGCGCCAGCAGTCAATTTCAGGACAGGACGTTTAGCTCCTATAATTCACCCCTCCACTTT. Encoded protein: CASSQFQDRTFSSYNSPLHF.

The J gene is TRBJ2-2, the V gene TRBV5-1, with D tentatively TRBD1 (5 bases). Trimming cost V 0 bases and J 5 bases, with 17 bases left between them. The CDR3 sequence is 17 residues long. The germline V gene has CDR1 SGHRS and CDR2 YFSETQ. The CDR3 protein is CASSLVTARAGTGELFF. For the CDR3, the DNA is TGCGCCAGCAGCTTGGTAACTGCCAGGGCTGGGACCGGGGAGCTGTTTTTT.

V gene TRBV19 combines with J gene TRBJ1-5; 9 nucleotides agree with TRBD1. Germline assignment: CDR1 LNHDA and CDR2 SQIVND (reference sequence). Trimming took 9 bases from V and 2 from J; bases not matched to a gene: 5. There are 14 residues in the CDR3. CDR3 in DNA: TGTGCCAGCGGGACAGGGTTGGGCAATCAGCCCCAGCATTTT. It translates to CASGTGLGNQPQHF.

The chain employs TRBV4-2 and TRBJ1-5; D remains ambiguous. Trimming cost V 0 bases and J 4 bases, with 4 bases left between them. CDR3 length equals 13 residues. The V gene's germline CDR1 is LGHNA and CDR2 YNFKEQ. As DNA, the CDR3 is TGTGCCAGCAGCCAAGACAGAAATCAGCCCCAGCATTTT. Translation gives CASSQDRNQPQHF.

The V and J genes are TRBV30 and TRBJ2-3; D gene ambiguous. The germline V gene encodes CDR1 GTSNPN and CDR2 SVGIG (reference sequence). V lost 0 bases and J lost 5, with 15 bases in between. This CDR3 has 15 amino acids. The CDR3 region has the DNA TGTGCCTGGAGTGTATCGGTCTCACGTCTAGATACGCAGTATTTT. Its translation: CAWSVSVSRLDTQYF.

The chain is built from TRBV5-1 and TRBJ2-4; TRBD1 agrees at 9 bases. From germline, CDR1 is SGHRS and CDR2 YFSETQ. With 3 bases clipped from V and 8 bases from J, the junction kept 6 bases outside the gene matches. This CDR3 contains 14 residues. CDR3 protein: CASSSQGAGYIQYF. CDR3 DNA: TGCGCCAGCAGCTCACAGGGGGCTGGGTACATTCAGTACTTC.

This rearrangement joins TRBV2 to TRBJ2-4; 8 bases are shared with TRBD1. V gave up 6 bases and J gave up 6 bases; unmatched junction bases: 10. Germline assignment: CDR1 SNHLY and CDR2 FYNNEI. The CDR3 spans 15 residues. The CDR3, as DNA: TGTGCCAGCAGGCCCCAGGGGGCTGACGGAAACATTCAGTACTTC. It is translated as CASRPQGADGNIQYF. Full variable domain (missing parts from reference TRBV2 and TRBJ2-4): EPEVTQTPSHQVTQMGQEVILRCVPISNHLYFYWYRQILGQKVEFLVSFYNNEISEKSEIFDDQFSVERPDGSNFTLKIRSTKLEDSAMYFCASRPQGADGNIQYFGAGTRLSVL.

The chain links TRBV5-1 to TRBJ1-5, with D unclear. Germline loops: CDR1 SGHRS, CDR2 YFSETQ. The CDR3 sequence is 14 residues long. The V gene lost 0 bases and the J gene lost 6 bases, with 10 bases spanning the gap. CDR3 in amino acids: CASSLDGAAQPQHF. In DNA form, the CDR3 reads TGCGCCAGCAGCTTGGATGGCGCTGCTCAGCCCCAGCATTTT.

The V call is TRBV9, the J call TRBJ1-5; TRBD1 might be the D (6 bases). V lost 4 bases and J 4 bases, leaving 15 bases between the germline ends. CDR3 size: 15 residues. From germline, CDR1 is SGDLS and CDR2 YYNGEE. The CDR3 spells CASSPSAGQNQPQHF. As DNA, the CDR3 is TGTGCCAGCAGCCCCTCAGCTGGACAGAATCAGCCCCAGCATTTT.

This clone ranks as medium-sized. The CDR3 here is CASSARVHTGELFF. The CDR3 region has the DNA TGTGCCAGCAGCGCTAGGGTTCACACCGGGGAGCTGTTTTTT. This chain uses TRBV7-2 with TRBJ2-2; no clear D gene. This CDR3 has 14 residues. V was trimmed by 5 bases and J by 3 bases, leaving 10 bases between them. Germline values: CDR1 SGHTA, CDR2 FQGNSA.

The V and J genes are TRBV5-1 and TRBJ2-5, with TRBD1 identical over 12 bases. CDR3 size: 17 residues. CDR1 is SGHRS and CDR2 is YFSETQ in the germline V gene. With V trimmed by 2 bases and J by 3 bases, 8 bases remained unmatched. This chain's CDR3 is CASSFSGTGGFEETQYF. CDR3 sequence (DNA): TGCGCCAGCAGCTTTTCCGGGACAGGGGGCTTTGAAGAGACCCAGTACTTC.

The V gene is TRBV7-2, the J gene TRBJ2-6, with D tentatively TRBD1 or TRBD2 (5 bases each). V lost 1 base and J lost 2, with 6 bases in between. The CDR3 length is 15 residues. Germline V gene data show CDR1 as SGHTA and CDR2 as FQGNSA. The CDR3 here is CASSLGGTGANVLTF. DNA of the CDR3: TGTGCCAGCAGCTTAGGGGGGACTGGGGCCAACGTCCTGACTTTC.

Remarks on this clone: At one end, the junction sequence differs from germline, possibly due to a read error. The V call is TRBV5-6, the J call TRBJ1-6; unclear D gene. Germline assignment: CDR1 SGHDT and CDR2 YYEEEE. The CDR3 covers 14 residues. Written as DNA, the CDR3 is TGTGCCAGCAGCTCACCGGACTATGATTCACCCCTCCACTTT. Amino acids: CASSSPDYDSPLHF.

This clone was observed a handful of times. The chain employs TRBV29-1 and TRBJ2-1; no definite D call. CDR1 and CDR2 from the germline V gene are SQVTM and ANQGSEA. This CDR3 has 14 amino acids. Trimming shortened V by 0 bases and J by 4 bases, and 10 bases separated the two germline ends. CDR3 in amino acids: CSVEDLGIYNEQFF. The CDR3 region has the DNA TGCAGCGTTGAAGATCTGGGGATATACAATGAGCAGTTCTTC.

In this sample, this clone turned up once. The chain employs TRBV9 and TRBJ2-1; D ambiguous. V shed 4 bases and J shed 5 bases, with 10 bases lying between them. This CDR3 comprises 13 residues. CDR1 and CDR2 (germline): SGDLS, YYNGEE. This CDR3 reads CASSSSTDNEQFF. The CDR3 bases are TGTGCCAGCAGCTCCTCAACAGACAATGAGCAGTTCTTC.

This clone was recorded a few times. The gene calls are TRBV4-3 and TRBJ1-2; no firm D call. V was cut by 1 base and J by 4 bases, with 7 bases left in between. The V gene's germline CDR1 is LGHNA and CDR2 YSLEER. This CDR3 spans 13 amino acids. This CDR3 reads CASSQVGIYGYTF. The CDR3 region has the DNA TGCGCCAGCAGCCAAGTAGGCATCTATGGCTACACCTTC.

This clone was counted between two and nine times. This chain connects TRBV7-2 to TRBJ1-2, with TRBD1 matching over 7 bases. From germline, CDR1 is SGHTA and CDR2 FQGNSA. V shed 1 base, J shed 7 bases, and the junction held 12 bases outside the gene matches. The length of the CDR3 is 16 residues. This CDR3 reads CASSLENRGAGGGYTF. The CDR3 DNA follows: TGTGCCAGCAGCTTAGAGAACAGGGGCGCCGGTGGTGGCTACACCTTC.

This clone was observed at least ten times. V gene TRBV7-2 combines with J gene TRBJ2-5; D could derive from TRBD1 or TRBD2 (5 bases each). This CDR3 is built from 14 residues. The germline V and J ends were trimmed by 4 bases and 1 base, with 10 bases remaining between them. Germline CDR1 is SGHTA and CDR2 is FQGNSA. Here the CDR3 reads CASSSPGPQETQYF. The DNA for the CDR3 is TGTGCCAGCAGCTCACCGGGACCCCAAGAGACCCAGTACTTC. The complete variable domain, with remaining parts taken from reference TRBV7-2 and TRBJ2-5, reads GAGVSQSPSNKVTEKGKDVELRCDPISGHTALYWYRQSLGQGLEFLIYFQGNSAPDKSGLPSDRFSAERTGGSVSTLTIQRTQQEDSAVYLCASSSPGPQETQYFGPGTRLLVL.

This sequence joins TRBV6-5 and TRBJ2-7, with 11 positions matching TRBD2. The V gene end was trimmed by 9 bases and the J gene end by 2 bases; junction bases not matched to a gene: 6. The CDR3 extends over 14 amino acids. Germline CDR1 reads MNHEY; CDR2 reads SVGAGI. Here the CDR3 DNA reads TGTGCCAGTTCTCTAGCGGGGGGAGCCTACGAGCAGTACTTC. As protein: CASSLAGGAYEQYF.

The rearrangement joins TRBV6-5 to TRBJ1-2, with D perhaps matching TRBD1 (6 bases). The germline V gene encodes CDR1 MNHEY and CDR2 SVGAGI. This CDR3 is 15 amino acids long. Trimming removed 8 bases from V and 6 bases from J, with 22 bases in between. The CDR3 region has the DNA TGTGCCAGCGTTTCGACAGGCTCCCCCCGGGATGGCTACACCTTC. As protein: CASVSTGSPRDGYTF.

The V and J genes are TRBV2 and TRBJ1-4; TRBD1 aligns across 7 bases. CDR1 is SNHLY and CDR2 is FYNNEI in the germline V gene. This CDR3 is 15 amino acids long. Trimming cost V 1 base and J 4 bases; bases outside gene matches: 3. CDR3 coding DNA: TGTGCCAGCAGTGAAGTTGGGACAGTTAATGAAAAACTGTTTTTT. It specifies CASSEVGTVNEKLFF. Combining the CDR3 with reference TRBV2 and TRBJ1-4 gives the whole variable domain EPEVTQTPSHQVTQMGQEVILRCVPISNHLYFYWYRQILGQKVEFLVSFYNNEISEKSEIFDDQFSVERPDGSNFTLKIRSTKLEDSAMYFCASSEVGTVNEKLFFGSGTQLSVL.

The chain combines TRBV4-2 with TRBJ2-7, with 11 bases that match TRBD1. The ends lost 2 bases at V and 7 bases at J; junction bases unmatched: 16. Per germline, CDR1 LGHNA and CDR2 YNFKEQ. This CDR3 is 18 amino acids long. The CDR3 region is CASSQNFPGQGGSMEQYF. The CDR3 region has the DNA TGTGCCAGCAGCCAAAATTTCCCGGGACAGGGGGGATCAATGGAGCAGTACTTC.

The chain joins TRBV2 to TRBJ1-1; no firm D call. The V end was cut by 7 bases, the J end by 0 bases, with 12 bases between. The CDR3 contains 14 residues. The germline V gene encodes CDR1 SNHLY and CDR2 FYNNEI. CDR3 DNA: TGTGCCAGCACCTTGGTGTATATGAACACTGAAGCTTTCTTT. Translation gives CASTLVYMNTEAFF.

The CDR3 DNA reads TGTGCCAGCAGCGTAGAGGTTAGCGAGGGGACCCAGTACTTC. This codes for CASSVEVSEGTQYF. The chain combines TRBV9 with TRBJ2-5, with D perhaps matching TRBD2 (5 bases). V was clipped by 0 bases and J by 7 bases, with 13 bases between them. CDR3 length equals 14 residues. The germline V gene has CDR1 SGDLS and CDR2 YYNGEE.

J is TRBJ1-4 and V is TRBV27, with TRBD1 as a possible D gene (5 bases). Between the trimmed V and J ends, which lost 6 bases and 2 bases, there was a span of 16 bases. The CDR3 consists of 16 residues. CDR1 and CDR2 from the germline V gene are MNHEY and SMNVEV (reference sequence). In DNA, the CDR3 is TGTGCCAGCAGCCGAGGGGTGCCAGTGACTAATGAAAAACTGTTTTTT. This codes for CASSRGVPVTNEKLFF.

As for this clone: Within the sample, other DNA sequences also encode this same CDR3. The V call is TRBV25-1, the J call TRBJ2-7; 9 bases are shared with TRBD1. The V gene end was trimmed by 6 bases and the J gene end by 7 bases; junction bases not matched to a gene: 13. Germline lookup yields CDR1 MGHDK and CDR2 SYGVNS. This CDR3 contains 15 residues. The DNA of the CDR3 is TGTGCCAGCAGCGCTCCGGGTACAGGGGGCAGTGAGCAGTACTTC. This encodes CASSAPGTGGSEQYF.